The clone carrying this T cell receptor (beta chain) was recorded only once. The CDR3 is made up of 13 amino acids. V lost 3 bases and J lost 7, with 12 bases in between. Germline loops: CDR1 SNHLY, CDR2 FYNNEI. Clones were read by immunoSEQ multiplex PCR, and TCRdb kept only the in-frame ones, dropping some. In the table there are over 100,000 clones, around 90% of which are singletons. These data come from a study of blood T cell repertoires in COVID-19. The TCR originated in a man aged 45 to 65 with active or convalescent COVID-19. The chain recombines TRBV2 with TRBJ1-1; possible D gene TRBD1, 6 bases. Sequencing used peripheral blood. The CDR3 DNA is TGTGCCAGCAGTGACCAGGGGCTAGTTGAAGCTTTCTTT. As protein: CASSDQGLVEAFF.